This T cell receptor beta chain derives from a study of OX40 agonist ivuxolimab in advanced cancers. Trimming cost V 7 bases and J 2 bases, with 5 bases left between them. From germline, CDR1 is SQVTM and CDR2 ANQGSEA. There are 10 residues in the CDR3. Sequencing was performed with immunoSEQ multiplex PCR; in TCRdb, only in-frame clones are kept and a portion is missing. The table shows around 40,000 clones, with about nine tenths occurring only once. The V and J genes are TRBV29-1 and TRBJ2-5, with D unclear. The sequence was collected from an adult with an advanced solid tumor such as melanoma, head and neck, liver or kidney cancer. The specimen was CD4+ or CD8+ T cells sorted from blood, collected in a trial of the OX40 agonist ivuxolimab. CDR3: CSAGQETQYF. The CDR3 region has the DNA TGCAGCGCCGGTCAAGAGACCCAGTACTTC. The whole variable domain, remainder taken from reference TRBV29-1 and TRBJ2-5, is SAVISQKPSRDICQRGTSLTIQCQVDSQVTMMFWYRQQPGQSLTLIATANQGSEATYESGFVIDKFPISRPNLTFSTLTVSNMSPEDSSIYLCSAGQETQYFGPGTRLLVL.